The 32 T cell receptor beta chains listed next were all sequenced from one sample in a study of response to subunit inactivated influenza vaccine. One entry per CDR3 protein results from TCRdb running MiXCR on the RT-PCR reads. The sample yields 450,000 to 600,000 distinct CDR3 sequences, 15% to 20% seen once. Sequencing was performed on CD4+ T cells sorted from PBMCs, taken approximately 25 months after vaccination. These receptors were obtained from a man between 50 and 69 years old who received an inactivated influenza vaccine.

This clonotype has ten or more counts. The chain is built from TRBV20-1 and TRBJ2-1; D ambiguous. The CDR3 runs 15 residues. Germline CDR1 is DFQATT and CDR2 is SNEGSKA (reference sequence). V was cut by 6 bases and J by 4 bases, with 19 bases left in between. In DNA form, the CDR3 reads TGCAGTGCCCTATCGGAAACCGGGCCATACAATGAGCAGTTCTTC. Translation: CSALSETGPYNEQFF.

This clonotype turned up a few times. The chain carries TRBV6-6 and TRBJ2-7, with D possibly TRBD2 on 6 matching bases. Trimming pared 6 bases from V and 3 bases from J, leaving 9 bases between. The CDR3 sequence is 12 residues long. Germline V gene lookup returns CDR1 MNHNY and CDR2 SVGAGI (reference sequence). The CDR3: CASRGTDYEQYF. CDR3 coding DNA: TGTGCCAGCAGAGGGACTGACTACGAGCAGTACTTC.

CDR3 bases: TGTGCCAGCAGCCGGGCACCTAGCTCCTACAATGAGCAGTTCTTC. Protein: CASSRAPSSYNEQFF. The chain carries TRBV5-6 and TRBJ2-1; no firm D call. Between the trimmed V and J ends, which lost 4 bases and 0 bases, there was a span of 11 bases. Germline lookup yields CDR1 SGHDT and CDR2 YYEEEE. The CDR3 is made up of 15 amino acids.

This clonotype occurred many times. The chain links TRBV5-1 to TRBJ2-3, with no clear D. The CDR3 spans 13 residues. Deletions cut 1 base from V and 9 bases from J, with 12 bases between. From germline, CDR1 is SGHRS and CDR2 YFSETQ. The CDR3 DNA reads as TGCGCCAGCAGCTTGCAACCCGCAGGCACGCAGTATTTT. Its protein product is CASSLQPAGTQYF.

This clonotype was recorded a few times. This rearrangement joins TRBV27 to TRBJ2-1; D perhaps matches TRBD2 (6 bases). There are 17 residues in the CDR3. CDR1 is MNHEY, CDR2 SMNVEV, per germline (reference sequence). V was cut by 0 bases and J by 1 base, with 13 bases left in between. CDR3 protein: CASSLSVSGVSYNEQFF. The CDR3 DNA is TGTGCCAGCAGTTTATCGGTGTCGGGAGTTTCCTACAATGAGCAGTTCTTC.

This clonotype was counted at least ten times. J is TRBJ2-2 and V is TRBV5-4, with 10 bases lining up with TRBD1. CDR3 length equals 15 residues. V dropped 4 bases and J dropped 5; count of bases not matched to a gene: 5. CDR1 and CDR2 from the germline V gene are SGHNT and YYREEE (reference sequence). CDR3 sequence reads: CASSPWTGGTGELFF. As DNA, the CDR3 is TGTGCCAGCAGCCCCTGGACAGGGGGAACCGGGGAGCTGTTTTTT.

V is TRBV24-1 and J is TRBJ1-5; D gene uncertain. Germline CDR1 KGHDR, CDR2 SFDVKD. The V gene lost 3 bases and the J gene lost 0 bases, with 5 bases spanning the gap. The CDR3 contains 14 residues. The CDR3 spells CATSDINSNQPQHF. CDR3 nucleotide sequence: TGTGCCACCAGTGATATTAATAGCAATCAGCCCCAGCATTTT.

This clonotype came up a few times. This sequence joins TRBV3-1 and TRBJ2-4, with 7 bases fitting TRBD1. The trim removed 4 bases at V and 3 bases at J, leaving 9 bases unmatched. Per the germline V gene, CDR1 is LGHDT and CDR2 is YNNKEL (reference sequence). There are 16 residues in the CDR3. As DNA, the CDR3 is TGTGCCAGCAGCCGAGAGAGGACAGGTGACAAAAACATTCAGTACTTC. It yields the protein CASSRERTGDKNIQYF.

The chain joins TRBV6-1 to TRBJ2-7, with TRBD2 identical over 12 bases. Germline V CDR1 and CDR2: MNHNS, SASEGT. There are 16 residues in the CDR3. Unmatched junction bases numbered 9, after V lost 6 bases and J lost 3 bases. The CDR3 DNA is TGTGCCAGCAGCCCCGATGGACTAGCGGGAATCTACGAGCAGTACTTC. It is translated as CASSPDGLAGIYEQYF.

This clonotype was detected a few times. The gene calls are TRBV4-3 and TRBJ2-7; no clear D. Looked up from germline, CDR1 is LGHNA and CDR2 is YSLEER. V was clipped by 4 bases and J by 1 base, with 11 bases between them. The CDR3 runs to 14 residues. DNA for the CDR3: TGCGCCAGCAGCCTCGAACTCCAGTCCTACGAGCAGTACTTC. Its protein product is CASSLELQSYEQYF.

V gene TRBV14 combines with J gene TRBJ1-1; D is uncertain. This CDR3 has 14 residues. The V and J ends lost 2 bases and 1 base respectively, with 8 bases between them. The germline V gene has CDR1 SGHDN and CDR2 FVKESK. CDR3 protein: CASSQFPPNTEAFF. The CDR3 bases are TGTGCCAGCAGCCAATTCCCTCCGAACACTGAAGCTTTCTTT.

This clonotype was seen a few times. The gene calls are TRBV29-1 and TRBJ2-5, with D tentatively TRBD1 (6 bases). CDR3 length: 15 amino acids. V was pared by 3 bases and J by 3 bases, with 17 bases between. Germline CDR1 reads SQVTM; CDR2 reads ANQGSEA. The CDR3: CSVESIQGLKETQYF. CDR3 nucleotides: TGCAGCGTTGAGTCTATACAGGGTCTAAAAGAGACCCAGTACTTC.

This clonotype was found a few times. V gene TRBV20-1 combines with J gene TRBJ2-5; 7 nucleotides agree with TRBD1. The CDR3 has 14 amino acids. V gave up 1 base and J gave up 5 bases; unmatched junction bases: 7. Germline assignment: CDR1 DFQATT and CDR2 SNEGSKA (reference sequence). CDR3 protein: CSARAPTGQETQYF. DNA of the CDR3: TGCAGTGCTAGAGCTCCGACAGGGCAGGAGACCCAGTACTTC.

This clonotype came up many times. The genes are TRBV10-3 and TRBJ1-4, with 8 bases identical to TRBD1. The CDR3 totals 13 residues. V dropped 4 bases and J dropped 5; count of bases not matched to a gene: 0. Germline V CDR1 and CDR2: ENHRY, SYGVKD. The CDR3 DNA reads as TGTGCCATCAGTGGACAGGGGAATGAAAAACTGTTTTTT. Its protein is CAISGQGNEKLFF.

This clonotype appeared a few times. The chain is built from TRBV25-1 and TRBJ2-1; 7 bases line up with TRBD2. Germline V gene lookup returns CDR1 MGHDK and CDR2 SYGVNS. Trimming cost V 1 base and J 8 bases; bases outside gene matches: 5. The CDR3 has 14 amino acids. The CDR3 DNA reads TGTGCCAGCAGTGAATGGGGGAGGGTCTATGAGCAGTTCTTC. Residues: CASSEWGRVYEQFF.

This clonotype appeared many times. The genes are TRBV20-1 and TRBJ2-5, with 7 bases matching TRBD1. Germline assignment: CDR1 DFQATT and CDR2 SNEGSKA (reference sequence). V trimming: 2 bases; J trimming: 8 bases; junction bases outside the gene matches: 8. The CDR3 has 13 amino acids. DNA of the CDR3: TGCAGTGCTAGAACGGGGACAGACTTCACCCAGTACTTC. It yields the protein CSARTGTDFTQYF.

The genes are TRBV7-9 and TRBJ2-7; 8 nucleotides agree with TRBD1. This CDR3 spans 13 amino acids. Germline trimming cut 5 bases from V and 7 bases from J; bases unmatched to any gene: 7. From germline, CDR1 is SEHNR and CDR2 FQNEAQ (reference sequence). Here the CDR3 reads CASSLGQVSEQYF. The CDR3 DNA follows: TGTGCCAGCAGCCTGGGACAGGTTAGTGAGCAGTACTTC.

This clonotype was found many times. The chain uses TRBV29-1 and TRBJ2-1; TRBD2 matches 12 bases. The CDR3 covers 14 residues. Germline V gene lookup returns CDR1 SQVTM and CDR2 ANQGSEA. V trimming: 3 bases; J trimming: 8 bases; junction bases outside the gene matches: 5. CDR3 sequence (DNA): TGCAGCGTTGACCCTAGCGGGGGGGCGTATGAGCAGTTCTTC. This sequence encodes CSVDPSGGAYEQFF.

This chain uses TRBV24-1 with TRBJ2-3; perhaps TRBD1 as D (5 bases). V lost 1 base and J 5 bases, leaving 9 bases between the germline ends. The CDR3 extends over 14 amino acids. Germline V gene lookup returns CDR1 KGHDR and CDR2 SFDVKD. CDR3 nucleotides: TGTGCCACCAGTGATTTTCAGGGCAGAGATACGCAGTATTTT. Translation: CATSDFQGRDTQYF.

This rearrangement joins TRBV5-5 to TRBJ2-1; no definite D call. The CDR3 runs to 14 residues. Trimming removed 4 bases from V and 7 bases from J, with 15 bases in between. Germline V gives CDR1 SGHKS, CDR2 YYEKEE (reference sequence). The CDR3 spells CASSPLNSQNEQFF. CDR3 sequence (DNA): TGTGCCAGCAGCCCGCTCAACAGTCAGAATGAGCAGTTCTTC.

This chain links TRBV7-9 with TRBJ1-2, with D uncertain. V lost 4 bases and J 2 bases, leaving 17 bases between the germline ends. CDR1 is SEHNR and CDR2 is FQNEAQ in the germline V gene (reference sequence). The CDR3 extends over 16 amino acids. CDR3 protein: CASSYGPLTVNYGYTF. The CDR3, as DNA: TGTGCCAGCAGCTACGGACCGTTGACCGTGAACTATGGCTACACCTTC.

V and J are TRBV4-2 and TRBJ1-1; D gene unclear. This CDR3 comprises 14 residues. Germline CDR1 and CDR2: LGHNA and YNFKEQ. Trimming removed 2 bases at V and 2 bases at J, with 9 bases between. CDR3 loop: CASSQLGFNTEAFF. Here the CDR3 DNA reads TGTGCCAGCAGCCAACTGGGTTTTAACACTGAAGCTTTCTTT.

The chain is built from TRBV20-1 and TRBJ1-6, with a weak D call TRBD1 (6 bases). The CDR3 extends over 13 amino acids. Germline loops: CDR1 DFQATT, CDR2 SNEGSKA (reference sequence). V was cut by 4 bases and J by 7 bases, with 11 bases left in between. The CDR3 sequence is CSATGQKNSPLHF. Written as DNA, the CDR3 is TGCAGTGCTACAGGACAGAAAAATTCACCCCTCCACTTT.

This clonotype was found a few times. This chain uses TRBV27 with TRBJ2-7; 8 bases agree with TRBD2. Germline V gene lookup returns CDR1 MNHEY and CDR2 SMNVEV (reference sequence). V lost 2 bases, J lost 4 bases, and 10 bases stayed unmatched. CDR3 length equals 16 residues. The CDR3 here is CASSLNVRTSLYEQYF. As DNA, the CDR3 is TGTGCCAGCAGTTTAAACGTGAGGACTAGCCTTTACGAGCAGTACTTC.

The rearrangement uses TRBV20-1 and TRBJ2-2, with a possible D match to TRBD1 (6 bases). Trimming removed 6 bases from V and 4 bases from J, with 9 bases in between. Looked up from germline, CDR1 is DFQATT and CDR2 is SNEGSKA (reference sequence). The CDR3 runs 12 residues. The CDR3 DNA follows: TGCAGTGCCCAGGGGATCACCGGGGAGCTGTTTTTT. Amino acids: CSAQGITGELFF.

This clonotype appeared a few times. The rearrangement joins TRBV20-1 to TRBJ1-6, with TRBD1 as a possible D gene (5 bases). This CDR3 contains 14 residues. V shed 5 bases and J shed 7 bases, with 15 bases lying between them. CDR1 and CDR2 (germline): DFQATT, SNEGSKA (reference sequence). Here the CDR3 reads CSAPTGQGNSPLHF. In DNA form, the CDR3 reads TGCAGTGCTCCCACCGGCCAGGGAAATTCACCCCTCCACTTT.

CDR3 sequence (DNA): TGCAGTGCTAGAGAGGGGGCGGCATCCTACGAGCAGTACTTC. Protein: CSAREGAASYEQYF. V is TRBV20-1 and J is TRBJ2-7, with a weak D call TRBD1 (6 bases). Looked up from germline, CDR1 is DFQATT and CDR2 is SNEGSKA (reference sequence). CDR3 length equals 14 residues. V was clipped by 0 bases and J by 1 base, with 10 bases between them.

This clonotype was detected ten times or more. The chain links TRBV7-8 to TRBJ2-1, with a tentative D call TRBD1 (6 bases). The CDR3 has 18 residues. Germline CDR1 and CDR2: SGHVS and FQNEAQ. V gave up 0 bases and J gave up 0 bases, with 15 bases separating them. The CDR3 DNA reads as TGTGCCAGCAGCTTAGCGGGTCTCGGACAGAGCTCCTACAATGAGCAGTTCTTC. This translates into CASSLAGLGQSSYNEQFF.

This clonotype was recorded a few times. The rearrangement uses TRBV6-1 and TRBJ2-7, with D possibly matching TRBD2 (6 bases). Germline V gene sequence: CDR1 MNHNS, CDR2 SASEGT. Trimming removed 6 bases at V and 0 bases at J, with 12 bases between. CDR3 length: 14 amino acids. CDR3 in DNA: TGTGCCAGCAGAACCGGACTAAGCTCCTACGAGCAGTACTTC. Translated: CASRTGLSSYEQYF.

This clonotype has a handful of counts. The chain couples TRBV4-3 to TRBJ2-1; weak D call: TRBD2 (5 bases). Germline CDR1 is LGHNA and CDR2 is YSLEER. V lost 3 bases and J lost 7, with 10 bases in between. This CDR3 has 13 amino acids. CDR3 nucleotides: TGCGCCAGCAGCCACCCACGGGGAAATGAGCAGTTCTTC. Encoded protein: CASSHPRGNEQFF.

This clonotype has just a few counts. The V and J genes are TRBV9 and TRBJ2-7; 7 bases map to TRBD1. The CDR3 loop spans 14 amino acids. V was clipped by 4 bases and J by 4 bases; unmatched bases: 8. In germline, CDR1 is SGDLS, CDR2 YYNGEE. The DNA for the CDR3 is TGTGCCAGCAGCTTAGGACAGGCGACTTACGAGCAGTACTTC. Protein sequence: CASSLGQATYEQYF.

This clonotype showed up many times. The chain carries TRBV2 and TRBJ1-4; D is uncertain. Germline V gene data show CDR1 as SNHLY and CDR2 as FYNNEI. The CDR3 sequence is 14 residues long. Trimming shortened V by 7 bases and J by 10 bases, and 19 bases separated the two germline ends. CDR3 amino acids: CASNHRGNEGKLFF. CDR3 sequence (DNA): TGTGCCAGCAACCACAGAGGTAACGAGGGAAAACTGTTTTTT.